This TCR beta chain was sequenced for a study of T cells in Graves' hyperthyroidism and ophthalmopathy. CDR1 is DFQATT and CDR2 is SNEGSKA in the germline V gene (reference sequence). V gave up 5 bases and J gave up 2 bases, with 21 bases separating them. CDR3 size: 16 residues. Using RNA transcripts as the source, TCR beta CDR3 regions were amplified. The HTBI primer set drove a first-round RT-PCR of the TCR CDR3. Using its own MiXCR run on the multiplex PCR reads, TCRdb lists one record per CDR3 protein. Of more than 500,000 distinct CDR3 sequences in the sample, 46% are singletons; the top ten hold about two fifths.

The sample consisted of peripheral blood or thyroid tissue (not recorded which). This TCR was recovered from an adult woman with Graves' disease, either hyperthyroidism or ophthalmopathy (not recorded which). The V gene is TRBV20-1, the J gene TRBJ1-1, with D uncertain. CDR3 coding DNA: TGCAGTGCTGGAGGCGACATGGGAAGTGTCAACACTGAAGCTTTCTTT. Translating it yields CSAGGDMGSVNTEAFF.